The present T cell receptor beta chain was sequenced within a study of shared T cell receptors in the human thymus. Assay: immunoSEQ multiplex PCR; the TCRdb copy retains only in-frame clones and omits some. The sample holds about 660,000 clones, roughly 90% seen once. These data also formed part of another study, on human thymus T cells. According to that study: Resections from corrective heart surgery supplied the thymus tissue. Related research described strongly overlapping thymic repertoires in unrelated people.

Sequencing was performed on thymocytes. This TCR was sampled from a boy younger than two with a congenital heart defect.

This CDR3 reads CASSYRDRGGYTF. CDR3 nucleotide sequence: TGTGCCAGCAGCTACCGGGACAGGGGTGGCTACACCTTC. This sequence joins TRBV7-2 and TRBJ1-2; 10 positions agree with TRBD1. The J segment lost 7 bases and the V segment lost 4 bases, leaving 3 bases of the junction unmatched. CDR3 length: 13 amino acids. Germline loops: CDR1 SGHTA, CDR2 FQGNSA.